The T cell receptor beta chain under discussion was sequenced for a study of OX40 agonist ivuxolimab in advanced cancers. Study-level background: Hepatocellular carcinoma, melanoma, renal cell or head and neck cancer was diagnosed in the dose-escalation patients.

This clone was picked up one time. The antigen is unknown. Germline values: CDR1 MNHEY, CDR2 SMNVEV (reference sequence). The CDR3 has 14 residues. Between the trimmed V and J ends, which lost 7 bases and 2 bases, there was a span of 14 bases. Study conclusions and caveats: There were also nonresponders showing low normalized T-cell clonal expansion.

The assay was immunoSEQ multiplex PCR, and TCRdb's table has in-frame clones only and misses some. The sample records some 15,000 clones, approximately 78% being singletons. The sequence was obtained from an adult with an advanced solid tumor such as melanoma, head and neck, liver or kidney cancer. The source was CD4+ or CD8+ T cells sorted from blood, collected in a trial of the OX40 agonist ivuxolimab. The genes are TRBV27 and TRBJ1-1; D not resolved. CDR3 nucleotides: TGTGCCAGCAATGACCTAGGCTTCAACACTGAAGCTTTCTTT. Protein: CASNDLGFNTEAFF.